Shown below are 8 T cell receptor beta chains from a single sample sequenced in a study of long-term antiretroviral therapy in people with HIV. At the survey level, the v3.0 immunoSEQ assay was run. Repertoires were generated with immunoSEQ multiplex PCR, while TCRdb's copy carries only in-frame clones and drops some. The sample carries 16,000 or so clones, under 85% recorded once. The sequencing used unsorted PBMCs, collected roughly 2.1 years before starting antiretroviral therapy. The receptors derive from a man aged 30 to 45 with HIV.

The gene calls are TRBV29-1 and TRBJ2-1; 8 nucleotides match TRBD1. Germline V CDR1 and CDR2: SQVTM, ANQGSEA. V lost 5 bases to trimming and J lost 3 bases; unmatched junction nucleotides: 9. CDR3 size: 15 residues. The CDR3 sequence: CSVSLPGQDYNEQFF. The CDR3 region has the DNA TGCAGCGTTTCTCTACCGGGACAGGACTACAATGAGCAGTTCTTC.

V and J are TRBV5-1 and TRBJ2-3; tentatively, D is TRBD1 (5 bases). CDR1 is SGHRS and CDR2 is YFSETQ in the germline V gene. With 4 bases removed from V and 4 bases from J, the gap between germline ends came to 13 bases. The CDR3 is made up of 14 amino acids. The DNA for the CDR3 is TGCGCCAGCAGCCACCTTGAACAGGCAGATACGCAGTATTTT. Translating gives CASSHLEQADTQYF.

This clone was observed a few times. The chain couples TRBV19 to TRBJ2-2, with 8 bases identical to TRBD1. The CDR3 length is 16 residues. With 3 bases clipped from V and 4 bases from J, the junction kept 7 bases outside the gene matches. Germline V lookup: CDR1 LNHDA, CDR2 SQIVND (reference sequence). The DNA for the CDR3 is TGTGCCAGTAGTATCGTCGACAGGGGTTTCACCGGGGAGCTGTTTTTT. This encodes CASSIVDRGFTGELFF.

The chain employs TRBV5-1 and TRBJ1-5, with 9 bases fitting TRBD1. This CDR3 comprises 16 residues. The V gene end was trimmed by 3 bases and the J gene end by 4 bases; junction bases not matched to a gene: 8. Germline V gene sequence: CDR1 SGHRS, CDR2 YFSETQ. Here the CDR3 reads CASSYGTGTLNQPQHF. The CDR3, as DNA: TGCGCCAGCAGCTACGGGACAGGGACCCTAAATCAGCCCCAGCATTTT.

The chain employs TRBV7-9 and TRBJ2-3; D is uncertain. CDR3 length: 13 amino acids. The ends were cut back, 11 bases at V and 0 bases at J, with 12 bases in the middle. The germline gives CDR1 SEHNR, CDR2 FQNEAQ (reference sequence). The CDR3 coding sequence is TGTGCCTCCCACTCGGGTAGCACAGATACGCAGTATTTT. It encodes CASHSGSTDTQYF.

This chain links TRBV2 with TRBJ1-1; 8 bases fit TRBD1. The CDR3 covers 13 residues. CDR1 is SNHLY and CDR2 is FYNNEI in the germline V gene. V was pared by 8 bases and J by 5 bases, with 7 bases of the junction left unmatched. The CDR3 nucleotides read TGTGCCAGCCTAGAGGACAGGGTAACTGAAGCTTTCTTT. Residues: CASLEDRVTEAFF.

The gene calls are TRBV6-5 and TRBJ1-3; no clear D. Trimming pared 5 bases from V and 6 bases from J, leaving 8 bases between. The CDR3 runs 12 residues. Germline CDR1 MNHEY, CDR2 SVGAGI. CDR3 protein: CASSPRENTIYF. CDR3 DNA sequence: TGTGCCAGCAGTCCTCGAGAAAACACCATATATTTT.

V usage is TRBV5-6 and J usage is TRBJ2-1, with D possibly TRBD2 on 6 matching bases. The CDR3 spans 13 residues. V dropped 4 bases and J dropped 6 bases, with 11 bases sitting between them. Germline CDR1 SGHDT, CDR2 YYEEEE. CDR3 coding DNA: TGTGCCAGCAGCATTACTAGCAGCAATGAGCAGTTCTTC. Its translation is CASSITSSNEQFF.